These 22 T cell receptor beta chains share one sample of origin, sequenced in a study of molecular identifiers for immune sequencing clone quantification. TCRdb itself ran the PCR reads through MiXCR, one entry per CDR3 protein. The sample consists of 250,000 to 400,000 distinct CDR3 sequences, over 20% of them appearing once. The sample taken for sequencing was naive CD8+ T cells from blood, with Jurkat cell RNA spiked in. Subset indicated: FACS-sorted CD8+CD4-CCR7+CD45RA+ naive T cells. These receptors were collected from a human donor in good health. Some libraries in this study had Jurkat cell RNA spiked in.

The chain couples TRBV27 to TRBJ2-1; D remains ambiguous. With 3 bases removed from V and 15 bases from J, the gap between germline ends came to 18 bases. This CDR3 has 13 residues. CDR1 and CDR2 from the germline V gene are MNHEY and SMNVEV (reference sequence). The CDR3 protein is CASSLALSDIWFF. The CDR3 DNA reads TGTGCCAGCAGTTTGGCGTTAAGCGATATTTGGTTCTTC.

This chain connects TRBV21-1 to TRBJ2-5; TRBD2, the D gene given by the table, was not confirmed from the DNA. TRBV21-1 is annotated as a pseudogene. This CDR3 has 16 amino acids. CDR3 residues: CASAPAASGTQETQYF. The CDR3 nucleotides read TGTGCCAGCGCCCCTGCGGCTAGCGGGACTCAAGAGACCCAGTACTTC.

This clonotype was detected ten times or more. The CDR3 DNA is TGTGCCAGCACCTTGGACAGGGGGAACACCGGGGAGCTGTTTTTT. Its protein product is CASTLDRGNTGELFF. The V gene is TRBV27, the J gene TRBJ2-2; 9 bases are shared with TRBD1. The CDR3 length is 15 residues. Germline lookup yields CDR1 MNHEY and CDR2 SMNVEV (reference sequence). The trim removed 7 bases at V and 1 base at J, leaving 4 bases unmatched.

In its sample, this clonotype was seen once. A much bigger clone sits one base away, suggesting this may be a read error. The chain carries TRBV7-9 and TRBJ2-3, with D possibly called TRBD1 or TRBD2 (5 bases each). CDR1 and CDR2 (germline): SEHNR, FQNEAQ (reference sequence). This CDR3 contains 16 residues. The CDR3 sequence is CASSLIRDPRTDTRYF. CDR3 nucleotides: TGTGCCAGCAGCTTAATCCGGGACCCCCGCACAGATACGCGGTATTTT.

CDR3 DNA: TGCAGTGCTAGTATAGCGGGAGACATTCAGTACTTC. Amino acids: CSASIAGDIQYF. The chain employs TRBV20-1 and TRBJ2-4; 9 nucleotides line up with TRBD2. Germline V gene lookup returns CDR1 DFQATT and CDR2 SNEGSKA (reference sequence). The trim removed 3 bases at V and 8 bases at J, leaving 2 bases unmatched. The CDR3 totals 12 residues.

The V and J genes are TRBV7-9 and TRBJ2-3; 9 bases line up with TRBD2. There are 17 residues in the CDR3. In germline, CDR1 is SEHNR, CDR2 FQNEAQ (reference sequence). Trimming cost V 5 bases and J 2 bases; bases outside gene matches: 11. CDR3 region: CASSPEQTSGFTDTQYF. The DNA for the CDR3 is TGTGCCAGCAGCCCCGAGCAGACTAGCGGCTTCACAGATACGCAGTATTTT. Filled out from reference TRBV7-9 and TRBJ2-3, the complete variable domain reads DTGVSQNPRHKITKRGQNVTFRCDPISEHNRLYWYRQTLGQGPEFLTYFQNEAQLEKSRLLSDRFSAERPKGSFSTLEIQRTEQGDSAMYLCASSPEQTSGFTDTQYFGPGTRLTVL.

With respect to this clonotype: A clone one base away is much larger, so this may be a read error. The chain combines TRBV2 with TRBJ2-5, with D perhaps assigned TRBD1 or TRBD2 (5 bases each). The CDR3 has 14 residues. V was clipped by 3 bases and J by 2 bases, with 10 bases between them. The germline gives CDR1 SNHLY, CDR2 FYNNEI. CDR3 region: CASSDWGGQETQYF. The CDR3 bases are TGTGCCAGCAGTGATTGGGGCGGGCAAGAGACCCAGTACTTC.

The V gene is TRBV11-3, the J gene TRBJ2-2; D is perhaps TRBD1 (5 bases). With 4 bases removed from V and 0 bases from J, the gap between germline ends came to 9 bases. Germline lookup yields CDR1 SGHNT and CDR2 YENEEA. This CDR3 has 15 amino acids. CDR3 loop: CASSSRTTNTGELFF. DNA for the CDR3: TGTGCCAGCAGCTCGAGGACAACGAACACCGGGGAGCTGTTTTTT. Complete variable domain (other parts from reference TRBV11-3 and TRBJ2-2): EAGVVQSPRYKIIEKKQPVAFWCNPISGHNTLYWYLQNLGQGPELLIRYENEEAVDDSQLPKDRFSAERLKGVDSTLKIQPAELGDSAVYLCASSSRTTNTGELFFGEGSRLTVL.

This chain joins TRBV20-1 and TRBJ1-4; a weak D match, TRBD1 (5 bases). The V gene's germline CDR1 is DFQATT and CDR2 SNEGSKA (reference sequence). The V end lost 0 bases, the J end lost 5 bases, and 7 bases lay between the germline ends. This CDR3 has 13 residues. In nucleotides, the CDR3 is TGCAGTGCTAGAGACAGGGAAAATGAAAAACTGTTTTTT. It codes for CSARDRENEKLFF.

This clonotype has at least ten counts. The junction shows a germline mismatch at one end, possibly a read error. The chain combines TRBV7-9 with TRBJ2-6; D ambiguous. The germline gives CDR1 SEHNR, CDR2 FQNEAQ (reference sequence). The CDR3 consists of 17 residues. The CDR3 bases are TGTGCCAGCAGCCCCCTTAGCAGCTCATCTGTGGCCAACGTCCTGACTTTC. This gives the protein CASSPLSSSSVANVLTF.

In the case of this clonotype: A much larger clone differs from this one at a single base, so this may be a read error. The CDR3 DNA reads as TGTGCCAGCAGCATCAGGACAGGTTCGAACGAGGAGCTGTTTTTT. Amino acid sequence: CASSIRTGSNEELFF. This sequence joins TRBV7-9 and TRBJ2-2; 7 nucleotides match TRBD1. V was pared by 5 bases and J by 10 bases, with 13 bases of the junction left unmatched. The germline V gene encodes CDR1 SEHNR and CDR2 FQNEAQ (reference sequence). The CDR3 sequence is 15 residues long. The whole variable domain, filled in from reference TRBV7-9 and TRBJ2-2, reads DTGVSQNPRHKITKRGQNVTFRCDPISEHNRLYWYRQTLGQGPEFLTYFQNEAQLEKSRLLSDRFSAERPKGSFSTLEIQRTEQGDSAMYLCASSIRTGSNEELFFGEGSRLTVL.

This clonotype was recorded many times. One junction end does not reproduce the germline sequence, and a read error may be involved. The V call is TRBV5-1, the J call TRBJ1-1; D uncertain. The germline V gene encodes CDR1 SGHRS and CDR2 YFSETQ. This CDR3 is built from 12 residues. CDR3 sequence: CASSLDGREAFF. As DNA, the CDR3 is TGCGCCAGCAGTTTGGACGGGAGGGAAGCTTTCTTT.

This clonotype occurred many times. CDR3 sequence reads: CASSSEPPPTGTYEQYF. The CDR3 coding sequence is TGCGCCAGCAGCTCCGAACCTCCTCCGACAGGGACTTACGAGCAGTACTTC. The V and J genes are TRBV5-1 and TRBJ2-7; D perhaps matches TRBD1 (7 bases). This CDR3 region has 17 residues. Trimming removed 3 bases at V and 4 bases at J, with 23 bases between. Per the germline V gene, CDR1 is SGHRS and CDR2 is YFSETQ. Variable domain in full (rest from reference TRBV5-1 and TRBJ2-7): KAGVTQTPRYLIKTRGQQVTLSCSPISGHRSVSWYQQTPGQGLQFLFEYFSETQRNKGNFPGRFSGRQFSNSRSEMNVSTLELGDSALYLCASSSEPPPTGTYEQYFGPGTRLTVT.

Ten or more counts support this clonotype. The chain uses TRBV7-2 and TRBJ2-3; D gene unclear. The germline V and J ends were trimmed by 2 bases and 6 bases, with 12 bases remaining between them. The CDR3 length is 14 residues. Germline loops: CDR1 SGHTA, CDR2 FQGNSA. The CDR3 loop reads CASSLLRQADTQYF. CDR3 nucleotides: TGTGCCAGCAGCTTATTGCGGCAGGCCGATACGCAGTATTTT.

CDR3 in DNA: TGCGCCAGCACCGACTCTCCGGGACCTGGGGCATACGAGCAGTACTTC. Translated, it gives CASTDSPGPGAYEQYF. The chain is built from TRBV10-1 and TRBJ2-7, with D possibly called TRBD1 or TRBD2 (5 bases each). This CDR3 has 16 amino acids. The germline V gene has CDR1 WNHNN and CDR2 SYGVQD (reference sequence). The germline V and J ends were trimmed by 7 bases and 4 bases, with 23 bases remaining between them.

In the case of this clonotype: This sequence may be a read error, since a much larger clone differs from it by one base. No conserved phenylalanine or tryptophan ends this CDR3, so it is likely a read error. The V gene is TRBV7-9, the J gene TRBJ2-3; D may be TRBD2 (6 bases). Between the trimmed V and J ends, which lost 6 bases and 0 bases, there was a span of 16 bases. This CDR3 contains 16 residues. Germline lookup yields CDR1 SEHNR and CDR2 FQNEAQ (reference sequence). The CDR3 loop reads CASSPTPGTSTDTQYL. Here the CDR3 DNA reads TGTGCCAGCAGTCCAACCCCAGGGACTAGCACAGATACGCAGTATCTT.

On this clonotype: Just one base apart from a much larger clone, this may be a read error. The V and J genes are TRBV20-1 and TRBJ2-7, with D possibly TRBD2 on 6 matching bases. Looked up from germline, CDR1 is DFQATT and CDR2 is SNEGSKA (reference sequence). The CDR3 consists of 13 residues. The CDR3 nucleotides are TGCAGTGCTACTCCCGGGAGTACCTACGAGCAGTGCTTC. It encodes CSATPGSTYEQCF.

The gene calls are TRBV4-2 and TRBJ1-2; 8 bases fit TRBD1. The CDR3 has 16 residues. J lost 3 bases, V lost 0 bases, and 6 bases had no gene match. Germline V gene lookup returns CDR1 LGHNA and CDR2 YNFKEQ. The CDR3, as DNA: TGTGCCAGCAGCCAAGATCTTTCAGGGGGCTACTATGGCTACACCTTC. This encodes CASSQDLSGGYYGYTF.

This clonotype was seen at least ten times. The chain links TRBV2 to TRBJ2-1; D is ambiguous. CDR3 length equals 13 residues. CDR1 and CDR2 from the germline V gene are SNHLY and FYNNEI. V was trimmed by 11 bases and J by 4 bases, leaving 15 bases between them. The CDR3 region has the DNA TGTGCCCTAAAAGCAGCTACATACAATGAGCAGTTCTTC. It specifies CALKAATYNEQFF. The whole variable domain, remainder taken from reference TRBV2 and TRBJ2-1, is EPEVTQTPSHQVTQMGQEVILRCVPISNHLYFYWYRQILGQKVEFLVSFYNNEISEKSEIFDDQFSVERPDGSNFTLKIRSTKLEDSAMYFCALKAATYNEQFFGPGTRLTVL.

The rearrangement links TRBV20-1 to TRBJ2-3, with TRBD1 matching over 7 bases. In germline, CDR1 is DFQATT, CDR2 SNEGSKA (reference sequence). This CDR3 contains 13 residues. V dropped 6 bases and J dropped 0; count of bases not matched to a gene: 3. The CDR3 DNA reads as TGCAGTGCCCGGGACAGTAGCACAGATACGCAGTATTTT. Encoded protein: CSARDSSTDTQYF.

This clonotype has a handful of counts. The chain couples TRBV4-1 to TRBJ1-2, with D unclear. CDR1 MGHRA and CDR2 YSYEKL come from the germline V gene. The V end lost 6 bases, the J end lost 7 bases, and 12 bases lay between the germline ends. This CDR3 is 12 amino acids long. The CDR3 protein is CASRTPLGGYTF. The DNA for the CDR3 is TGCGCCAGCAGAACCCCACTTGGTGGCTACACCTTC.

On this clonotype: A read error is possible here, since a much larger clone lies one base away. The V call is TRBV27, the J call TRBJ2-3; 11 nucleotides agree with TRBD2. CDR1 is MNHEY and CDR2 is SMNVEV in the germline V gene (reference sequence). The CDR3 is made up of 16 amino acids. This chain's CDR3 is CASGLSPSGGTDTQYF. CDR3 DNA: TGTGCCAGCGGTTTATCCCCTAGCGGGGGGACAGATACGCAGTATTTT.